These 30 T cell receptor beta chains were all obtained from the same sample, sequenced in a study of shared clonotypes between healthy human individuals (TCRdb year 2020). Preparation of the library involved the immunoSEQ multiplex PCR assay. TCRdb carries this immuneACCESS record with in-frame sequences only. Its versions omit some clonotypes, under half of them owing to an unresolved V gene in the studies checked, with the rest unexplained. This sample comprises 950,000 to 1,300,000 clones, 65% to 80% of them detected only once. The ten largest clones take up 1.2% to 1.5% of the sample. What was sequenced was memory CD4+ T cells sorted from blood. The cell subset or site tag for this specimen amounts to: CD45RA-negative fraction. The receptors were gathered from a man between 18 and 35 years old in good health.

V usage is TRBV6-1 and J usage is TRBJ1-1; TRBD1 might be the D (6 bases). Looked up from germline, CDR1 is MNHNS and CDR2 is SASEGT. The CDR3 runs 15 residues. Trimming cost V 7 bases and J 0 bases, with 15 bases left between them. CDR3 residues: CASIQGRGMNTEAFF. CDR3 bases: TGTGCCAGCATCCAGGGCAGGGGTATGAACACTGAAGCTTTCTTT.

Here the CDR3 reads CASSAQGKEGETQYF. The CDR3, as DNA: TGTGCCAGCAGCGCCCAGGGGAAGGAGGGGGAGACCCAGTACTTC. The V and J genes are TRBV5-4 and TRBJ2-5, with D perhaps TRBD1 or TRBD2 (6 bases each). V lost 4 bases and J 5 bases, leaving 18 bases between the germline ends. The germline CDR1 and CDR2 sequences are SGHNT and YYREEE (reference sequence). CDR3 length: 15 amino acids.

This chain joins TRBV5-5 and TRBJ2-1, with D possibly called TRBD1 or TRBD2 (5 bases each). This CDR3 comprises 17 residues. Trimming shortened V by 3 bases and J by 0 bases, and 16 bases separated the two germline ends. Germline V gene data show CDR1 as SGHKS and CDR2 as YYEKEE (reference sequence). The CDR3 coding sequence is TGTGCCAGCAGCTCTCTTGGGGCGGGTTTCTCCTACAATGAGCAGTTCTTC. Translating gives CASSSLGAGFSYNEQFF.

This clone was seen once. The chain carries TRBV19 and TRBJ2-7; 9 nucleotides agree with TRBD2. The V gene end was trimmed by 5 bases and the J gene end by 9 bases; junction bases not matched to a gene: 11. Germline values: CDR1 LNHDA, CDR2 SQIVND (reference sequence). The CDR3 sequence is 14 residues long. The CDR3 DNA is TGTGCCAGTAGTCTGACTAGCGGAGAATCCCGGCAGTACTTC. Translating it yields CASSLTSGESRQYF.

This clone occurred a few times. This chain connects TRBV7-9 to TRBJ1-6; D ambiguous. The CDR3 contains 15 residues. V lost 1 base, J lost 9 bases, and 13 bases lay in between. Germline CDR1 is SEHNR and CDR2 is FQNEAQ (reference sequence). This CDR3 reads CASSLGTARGSPLHF. The CDR3 nucleotides are TGTGCCAGCAGCTTAGGAACAGCACGAGGTTCACCCCTCCACTTT. Drawing the rest from reference TRBV7-9 and TRBJ1-6, the complete variable domain is DTGVSQNPRHKITKRGQNVTFRCDPISEHNRLYWYRQTLGQGPEFLTYFQNEAQLEKSRLLSDRFSAERPKGSFSTLEIQRTEQGDSAMYLCASSLGTARGSPLHFGNGTRLTVT.

The V gene is TRBV2, the J gene TRBJ2-7; 7 bases map to TRBD1. This CDR3 comprises 12 residues. The germline V gene has CDR1 SNHLY and CDR2 FYNNEI. V gave up 6 bases and J gave up 10 bases; unmatched junction bases: 9. In DNA, the CDR3 is TGTGCCAGCAGGACGACAGGGCGGATTCAGTACTTC. Translating it yields CASRTTGRIQYF.

The chain has TRBV7-8 and TRBJ2-3, with TRBD2 identical over 10 bases. Germline V gene sequence: CDR1 SGHVS, CDR2 FQNEAQ. This CDR3 region has 15 residues. V lost 5 bases, J lost 1 base, and 3 bases stayed unmatched. The CDR3: CASSPGTSGTDTQYF. As DNA, the CDR3 is TGTGCCAGCAGCCCGGGGACTAGCGGCACAGATACGCAGTATTTT.

This chain joins TRBV6-5 and TRBJ2-7; D might be TRBD2 (6 bases). The CDR3 is made up of 13 amino acids. CDR1 and CDR2 from the germline V gene are MNHEY and SVGAGI. With 2 bases removed from V and 4 bases from J, the gap between germline ends came to 9 bases. The CDR3 is CASSYAGTYEQYF. In nucleotides, the CDR3 is TGTGCCAGCAGTTACGCTGGGACTTACGAGCAGTACTTC.

This clone was seen a single time. The rearrangement uses TRBV11-3 and TRBJ2-7; TRBD2 aligns across 14 bases. Trimming cost V 5 bases and J 5 bases; bases outside gene matches: 8. This CDR3 has 16 amino acids. Germline V lookup: CDR1 SGHNT, CDR2 YENEEA. CDR3 DNA: TGTGCCAGCAGCACCGGGACTAGCGGGAGTCTAGACGAGCAGTACTTC. This encodes CASSTGTSGSLDEQYF.

This clone was detected only a few times. V gene TRBV5-1 combines with J gene TRBJ2-1, with TRBD1 identical over 9 bases. Unmatched junction bases numbered 3, after V lost 7 bases and J lost 7 bases. Looked up from germline, CDR1 is SGHRS and CDR2 is YFSETQ. The CDR3 extends over 12 amino acids. The CDR3 reads CASQQGANEQFF. CDR3 coding DNA: TGCGCCAGCCAACAGGGGGCTAATGAGCAGTTCTTC.

The chain employs TRBV7-9 and TRBJ2-7; D gene uncertain. Trimming took 1 base from V and 3 from J, leaving 13 bases between them. CDR1 is SEHNR, CDR2 FQNEAQ, per germline (reference sequence). The CDR3 contains 15 residues. The CDR3 bases are TGTGCCAGCAGCTTAGGCCCAGGACCGCACTACGAGCAGTACTTC. Translation gives CASSLGPGPHYEQYF.

As concerns this clone: Different DNA sequences within this sample yield the same CDR3. This chain joins TRBV7-2 and TRBJ2-7, with D possibly matching TRBD1 (5 bases). Per germline, CDR1 SGHTA and CDR2 FQGNSA. The CDR3 totals 12 residues. V was trimmed by 5 bases and J by 6 bases, leaving 11 bases between them. CDR3 loop: CASSLDRGEQYF. CDR3 DNA sequence: TGTGCCAGCAGCCTAGATAGGGGCGAGCAGTACTTC.

This clone was counted between two and nine times. V usage is TRBV7-2 and J usage is TRBJ1-4, with a tentative D call TRBD1 (6 bases). V lost 3 bases and J lost 7, with 15 bases in between. The germline V gene encodes CDR1 SGHTA and CDR2 FQGNSA. This CDR3 has 15 amino acids. DNA of the CDR3: TGTGCCAGCAGCTTTTGGGTAGGGGGGACTGAAAAACTGTTTTTT. This sequence encodes CASSFWVGGTEKLFF.

This sequence joins TRBV11-2 and TRBJ2-3; D is ambiguous. V was clipped by 5 bases and J by 8 bases, with 14 bases between them. The germline CDR1 and CDR2 sequences are SGHAT and FQNNGV. This CDR3 spans 13 amino acids. CDR3 protein: CASSPGPQFTQYF. CDR3 DNA sequence: TGTGCCAGCAGCCCTGGCCCCCAGTTTACGCAGTATTTT.

The chain's CDR3 is CASSRDTFSSYNEQFF. CDR3 sequence (DNA): TGTGCCAGCAGTCGGGACACGTTTAGCTCCTACAATGAGCAGTTCTTC. The chain employs TRBV2 and TRBJ2-1; D is perhaps TRBD1 (6 bases). Trimming removed 5 bases at V and 0 bases at J, with 14 bases between. Germline V CDR1 and CDR2: SNHLY, FYNNEI. The CDR3 covers 16 residues.

This chain links TRBV5-1 with TRBJ1-6, with 7 nucleotides matching TRBD1. This CDR3 comprises 15 residues. Unmatched junction bases numbered 8, after V lost 7 bases and J lost 4 bases. Germline CDR1 SGHRS, CDR2 YFSETQ. CDR3 sequence: CASQRQGGYNSPLHF. The CDR3 DNA reads TGCGCCAGCCAAAGACAGGGAGGATATAATTCACCCCTCCACTTT.

The chain carries TRBV7-3 and TRBJ1-1; perhaps TRBD1 as D (5 bases). CDR3 size: 14 residues. V lost 2 bases to trimming and J lost 8 bases, with 15 bases between them. CDR1 and CDR2 from the germline V gene are SGHTA and FQGTGA. CDR3 in amino acids: CASSLGRWGSEAFF. In DNA, the CDR3 is TGTGCCAGCAGCTTAGGGAGGTGGGGGTCGGAAGCTTTCTTT.

The chain couples TRBV28 to TRBJ1-5, with D perhaps TRBD1 (5 bases). This CDR3 spans 16 amino acids. Per the germline V gene, CDR1 is MDHEN and CDR2 is SYDVKM. Trimming removed 3 bases from V and 0 bases from J, with 12 bases in between. DNA for the CDR3: TGTGCCAGCAGTTTCGCTCGCCAGGGTAGCAATCAGCCCCAGCATTTT. It translates to CASSFARQGSNQPQHF.

The CDR3 region has the DNA TGTGCCAGTTCCCCGGGACATCTATATGGCTACACCTTC. Translating it yields CASSPGHLYGYTF. The genes are TRBV19 and TRBJ1-2; a possible D gene is TRBD1 (6 bases). CDR1 LNHDA and CDR2 SQIVND come from the germline V gene (reference sequence). The V end lost 8 bases, the J end lost 5 bases, and 15 bases lay between the germline ends. CDR3 length: 13 amino acids.

This chain joins TRBV7-6 and TRBJ2-2; D not certain. The CDR3 extends over 15 amino acids. V shed 5 bases and J shed 8 bases, with 18 bases lying between them. Germline-derived CDR1 and CDR2 are SGHVS and FNYEAQ. The CDR3 loop reads CASSPPALAQGELFF. The CDR3 DNA reads as TGTGCCAGCAGCCCCCCCGCCCTGGCCCAAGGGGAGCTGTTTTTT.

The chain couples TRBV5-1 to TRBJ2-3; D may correspond to TRBD1 or TRBD2 (5 bases each). CDR1 is SGHRS, CDR2 YFSETQ, per germline. The CDR3 is 15 residues long. The V end lost 5 bases, the J end lost 0 bases, and 13 bases lay between the germline ends. In nucleotides, the CDR3 is TGCGCCAGCAGATTAGAGGGGTCTAGCACAGATACGCAGTATTTT. Translation gives CASRLEGSSTDTQYF. Variable domain in full (rest from reference TRBV5-1 and TRBJ2-3): KAGVTQTPRYLIKTRGQQVTLSCSPISGHRSVSWYQQTPGQGLQFLFEYFSETQRNKGNFPGRFSGRQFSNSRSEMNVSTLELGDSALYLCASRLEGSSTDTQYFGPGTRLTVL.

Points on this clone: An end of the junction does not agree with germline; a read error may underlie this. The chain links TRBV7-7 to TRBJ2-5, with 14 bases lining up with TRBD2. The CDR3 has 16 residues. Per germline, CDR1 SSHAT and CDR2 FNYEAQ (reference sequence). The chain's CDR3 is CASSWGTSGSGETQYF. In DNA, the CDR3 is TGTGCTAGCAGCTGGGGGACTAGCGGGAGCGGAGAGACCCAGTACTTC.

J is TRBJ2-3 and V is TRBV7-2, with D perhaps being TRBD1 or TRBD2 (6 bases each). The CDR3 extends over 15 amino acids. Germline V lookup: CDR1 SGHTA, CDR2 FQGNSA. Trimming shortened V by 6 bases and J by 2 bases, and 15 bases separated the two germline ends. CDR3 in amino acids: CASSRGDSLTDTQYF. For the CDR3, the DNA is TGTGCCAGCAGTAGGGGGGACTCTCTCACAGATACGCAGTATTTT.

The chain has TRBV12-5 and TRBJ2-7; D gene ambiguous. Germline V lookup: CDR1 LGHNT, CDR2 FRNRAP. Trimming took off 1 base at V and 3 bases at J, with 1 base between the two ends. The CDR3 is 11 amino acids. The CDR3 spells CASGLGYEQYF. DNA for the CDR3: TGTGCTAGTGGTTTGGGCTACGAGCAGTACTTC.

The chain joins TRBV28 to TRBJ1-1, with D uncertain. The CDR3 covers 14 residues. Germline-derived CDR1 and CDR2 are MDHEN and SYDVKM. The V and J ends lost 6 bases and 9 bases respectively, with 20 bases between them. The DNA for the CDR3 is TGTGCCAGCAGCTCCCCTGACGTCTCTCAAAAAGCTTTCTTT. Its protein product is CASSSPDVSQKAFF. The variable domain in full, completed from reference TRBV28 and TRBJ1-1, reads DVKVTQSSRYLVKRTGEKVFLECVQDMDHENMFWYRQDPGLGLRLIYFSYDVKMKEKGDIPEGYSVSREKKERFSLILESASTNQTSMYLCASSSPDVSQKAFFGQGTRLTVV.

V usage is TRBV5-1 and J usage is TRBJ2-5; TRBD1 agrees at 7 bases. The CDR3 has 15 amino acids. Germline assignment: CDR1 SGHRS and CDR2 YFSETQ. V was clipped by 4 bases and J by 5 bases; unmatched bases: 11. The CDR3: CASSIRQGFGETQYF. CDR3 sequence (DNA): TGCGCCAGCAGCATCCGACAGGGTTTTGGGGAGACCCAGTACTTC.

The chain joins TRBV9 to TRBJ2-5, with TRBD2 matching over 9 bases. J gave up 5 bases and V 3 bases, and 11 bases lay outside the gene matches. The germline V gene encodes CDR1 SGDLS and CDR2 YYNGEE. CDR3 length: 16 amino acids. The CDR3 coding sequence is TGTGCCAGCAGCGGCTTTACGCGGGGGGGCCGTGAGACCCAGTACTTC. As protein: CASSGFTRGGRETQYF.

The chain recombines TRBV10-3 with TRBJ2-5; the match to TRBD1 covers 9 bases. Losses at the gene ends were 2 bases for V and 4 bases for J; bases not matched to a gene: 2. This CDR3 is built from 14 residues. Germline-derived CDR1 and CDR2 are ENHRY and SYGVKD. CDR3 bases: TGTGCCATCAGTGAGGGACAGGGGCGAGAGACCCAGTACTTC. This gives the protein CAISEGQGRETQYF.

The genes are TRBV29-1 and TRBJ1-1, with D hard to call. Germline CDR1 reads SQVTM; CDR2 reads ANQGSEA. CDR3 size: 12 residues. V dropped 5 bases and J dropped 1 base, with 8 bases sitting between them. The CDR3: CSVKVTNTEAFF. The CDR3 bases are TGCAGCGTTAAGGTTACGAACACTGAAGCTTTCTTT.

This CDR3 reads CSVRSGTAEQYF. In DNA form, the CDR3 reads TGCAGCGTAAGATCCGGGACAGCGGAGCAGTACTTC. The chain couples TRBV29-1 to TRBJ2-7, with TRBD1 matching 7 bases. Per germline, CDR1 SQVTM and CDR2 ANQGSEA. The CDR3 has 12 amino acids. J was trimmed by 7 bases and V by 6 bases; bases with no gene match: 9.